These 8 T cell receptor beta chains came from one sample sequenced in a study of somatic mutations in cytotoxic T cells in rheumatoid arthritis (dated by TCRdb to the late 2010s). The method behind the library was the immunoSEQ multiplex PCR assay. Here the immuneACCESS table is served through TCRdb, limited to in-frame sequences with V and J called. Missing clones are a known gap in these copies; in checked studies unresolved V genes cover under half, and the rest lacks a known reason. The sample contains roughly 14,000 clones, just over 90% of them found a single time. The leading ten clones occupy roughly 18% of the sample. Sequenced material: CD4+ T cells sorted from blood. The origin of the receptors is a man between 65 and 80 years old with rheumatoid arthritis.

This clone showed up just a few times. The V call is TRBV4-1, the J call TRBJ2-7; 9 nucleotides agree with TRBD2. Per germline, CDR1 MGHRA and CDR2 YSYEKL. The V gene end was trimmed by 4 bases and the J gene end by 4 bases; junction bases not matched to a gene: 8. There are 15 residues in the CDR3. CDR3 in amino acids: CASSRSVTSGYEQYF. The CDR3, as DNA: TGCGCCAGCAGCCGCTCAGTTACTAGCGGGTACGAGCAGTACTTC.

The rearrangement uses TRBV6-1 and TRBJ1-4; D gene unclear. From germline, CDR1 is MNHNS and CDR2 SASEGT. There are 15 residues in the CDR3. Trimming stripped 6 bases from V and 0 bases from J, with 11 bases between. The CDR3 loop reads CASRGLPATNEKLFF. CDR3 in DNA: TGTGCCAGCAGGGGCCTGCCTGCAACTAATGAAAAACTGTTTTTT.

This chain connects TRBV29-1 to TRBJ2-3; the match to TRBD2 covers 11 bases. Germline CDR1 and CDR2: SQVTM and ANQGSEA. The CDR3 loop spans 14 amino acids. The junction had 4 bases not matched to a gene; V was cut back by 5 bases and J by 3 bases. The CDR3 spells CSVSTSGRTDTQYF. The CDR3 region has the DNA TGCAGCGTTTCTACTAGCGGGAGAACAGATACGCAGTATTTT.

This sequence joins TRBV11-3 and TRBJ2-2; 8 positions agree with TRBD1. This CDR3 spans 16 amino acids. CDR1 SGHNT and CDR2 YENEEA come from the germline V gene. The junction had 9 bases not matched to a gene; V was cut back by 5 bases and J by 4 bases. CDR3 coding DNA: TGTGCCAGCAGCCCGACAGGGGCCTGGGGCACCGGGGAGCTGTTTTTT. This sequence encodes CASSPTGAWGTGELFF.

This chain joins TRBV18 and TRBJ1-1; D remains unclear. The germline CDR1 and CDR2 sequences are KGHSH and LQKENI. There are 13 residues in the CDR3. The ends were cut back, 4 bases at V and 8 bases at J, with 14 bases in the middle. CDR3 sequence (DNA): TGTGCCAGCTCACTATTAGATTCTGCCGAAGCTTTCTTT. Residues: CASSLLDSAEAFF. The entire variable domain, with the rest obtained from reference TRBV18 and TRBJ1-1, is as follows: NAGVMQNPRHLVRRRGQEARLRCSPMKGHSHVYWYRQLPEEGLKFMVYLQKENIIDESGMPKERFSAEFPKEGPSILRIQQVVRGDSAAYFCASSLLDSAEAFFGQGTRLTVV.

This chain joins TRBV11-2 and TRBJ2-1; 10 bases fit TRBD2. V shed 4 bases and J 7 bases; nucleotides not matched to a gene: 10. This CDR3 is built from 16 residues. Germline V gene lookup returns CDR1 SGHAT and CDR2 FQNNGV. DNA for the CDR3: TGTGCCAGCAGCTCTCGTAGCGGGGGGCCATCAAATGAGCAGTTCTTC. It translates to CASSSRSGGPSNEQFF.

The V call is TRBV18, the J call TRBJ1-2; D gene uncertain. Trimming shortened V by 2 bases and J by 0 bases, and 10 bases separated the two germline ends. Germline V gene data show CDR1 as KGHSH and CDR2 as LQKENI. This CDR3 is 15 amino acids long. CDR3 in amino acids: CASSPAAPANYGYTF. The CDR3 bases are TGTGCCAGCTCACCAGCAGCGCCAGCTAACTATGGCTACACCTTC.

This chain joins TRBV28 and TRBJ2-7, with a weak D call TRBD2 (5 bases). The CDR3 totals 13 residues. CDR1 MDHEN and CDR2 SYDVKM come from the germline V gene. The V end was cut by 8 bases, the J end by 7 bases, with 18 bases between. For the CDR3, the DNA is TGTGCCAGCTCTGACACCTCCCAGCGGGAGCAGTACTTC. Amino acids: CASSDTSQREQYF.